What follows are 20 T cell receptor beta chains derived from one specimen sequenced in a study of regulatory T cells in long-lasting Graves disease. Arm-PCR with iRepertoire HTBI primers amplified the CDR3 regions for these TCR beta libraries. TCRdb redid the calling of the multiplex PCR reads with MiXCR, one entry per CDR3 protein. Among some 330,000 distinct CDR3 sequences, approximately 23% were seen once, and the ten largest hold 25% to 30%. Stated time point: persistent/refractory GD, antithyroid drugs over 5 years with positive TRAb. The TCR library was prepared using RNA isolated from PBMCs. The starting material was peripheral blood mononuclear cells (PBMCs), obtained when the disease was refractory, from a patient treated with antithyroid drugs. All receptors come from a woman aged 35 to 49 with Graves disease.

This clonotype occurred many times. V is TRBV29-1 and J is TRBJ1-2, with 7 positions matching TRBD1. Germline CDR1 reads SQVTM; CDR2 reads ANQGSEA. The ends lost 4 bases at V and 8 bases at J; junction bases unmatched: 13. This CDR3 has 14 residues. CDR3 DNA: TGCAGCGTTGGAATGGGACAGACGGGAGGCGGCTACACCTTC. The encoded protein is CSVGMGQTGGGYTF.

V is TRBV7-9 and J is TRBJ2-7; TRBD2 agrees at 7 bases. CDR1 is SEHNR and CDR2 is FQNEAQ in the germline V gene (reference sequence). The CDR3 contains 15 residues. J was trimmed by 2 bases and V by 7 bases; bases with no gene match: 11. The DNA of the CDR3 is TGTGCCAGCATCACCAGCGCGGGGGAAGCCTACGAGCAGTACTTC. Translated: CASITSAGEAYEQYF.

This clonotype came up many times. The chain uses TRBV28 and TRBJ1-1; the D is unclear. This CDR3 is 14 amino acids long. With 6 bases removed from V and 1 base from J, the gap between germline ends came to 12 bases. Germline CDR1 reads MDHEN; CDR2 reads SYDVKM. The CDR3 sequence: CASSLGLKNTEAFF. The CDR3 DNA reads TGTGCCAGCAGCTTGGGCCTTAAGAACACTGAAGCTTTCTTT.

This clonotype was seen repeatedly, ten times or more. The CDR3 here is CASRLTRGSNYGYTF. The CDR3 DNA sequence: TGTGCCAGCCGACTCACCAGGGGTTCCAACTATGGCTACACCTTC. The rearrangement links TRBV12-3 or TRBV12-4 to TRBJ1-2; D possibly corresponds to TRBD1 (6 bases). This CDR3 is built from 15 residues. V lost 8 bases and J lost 2, with 18 bases in between.

There are a few counts of this clonotype. J is TRBJ1-2 and V is TRBV6-2 or TRBV6-3; 7 positions match TRBD1. The CDR3 extends over 15 amino acids. V lost 6 bases to trimming and J lost 0 bases; unmatched junction nucleotides: 7. The germline gives CDR1 MNHEY, CDR2 SVGEGT. For the CDR3, the DNA is TGTGCCAGCAGGAATAGGGGACAGACTAACTATGGCTACACCTTC. Translated: CASRNRGQTNYGYTF.

This clonotype was found many times. The chain employs TRBV10-3 and TRBJ1-5; no clear D. This CDR3 has 14 residues. Germline V CDR1 and CDR2: ENHRY, SYGVKD. V was pared by 2 bases and J by 2 bases, with 7 bases between. CDR3 sequence: CAISEKVGNQPQHF. The CDR3 bases are TGTGCCATCAGTGAGAAGGTGGGCAATCAGCCCCAGCATTTT.

This clonotype was seen many times. CDR3 amino acids: CASRLSPGAKAFF. CDR3 bases: TGTGCCAGCAGACTTTCCCCCGGCGCCAAAGCTTTCTTT. The rearrangement links TRBV12-3 or TRBV12-4 to TRBJ1-1; no clear D. V was pared by 6 bases and J by 9 bases, with 17 bases between. This CDR3 comprises 13 residues.

This clonotype was seen at least ten times. The rearrangement links TRBV19 to TRBJ2-7, with D possibly TRBD2 on 5 matching bases. Germline CDR1 and CDR2: LNHDA and SQIVND (reference sequence). CDR3 size: 16 residues. The V and J ends lost 1 base and 0 bases respectively, with 13 bases between them. CDR3 amino acids: CASSIGGGQSSYEQYF. Written as DNA, the CDR3 is TGTGCCAGTAGTATAGGAGGCGGGCAGAGCTCCTACGAGCAGTACTTC.

Notes on this clonotype: A much larger clonotype is one base distant, so this may be a read error. The chain links TRBV28 to TRBJ2-7, with 8 bases that match TRBD2. Germline V CDR1 and CDR2: MDHEN, SYDVKM. The CDR3 is made up of 15 amino acids. CDR3 in DNA: TGTGGCAGCAGCCGGAGCGGGAGAAGAAACTACGAGCAGTACTTC. Translating gives CGSSRSGRRNYEQYF.

This clonotype showed up many times. J is TRBJ1-1 and V is TRBV28; D is unclear. Trimming cost V 5 bases and J 5 bases, with 24 bases left between them. CDR3 length equals 17 residues. CDR1 and CDR2 from the germline V gene are MDHEN and SYDVKM. CDR3 bases: TGTGCCAGCAGTCCCCGTATCGGGCGCCCCAAGGGTACTGAAGCTTTCTTT. It yields the protein CASSPRIGRPKGTEAFF.

Many counts were recorded for this clonotype. The chain recombines TRBV5-1 with TRBJ1-4; TRBD1 matches 10 bases. The V segment lost 4 bases and the J segment 8 bases; nucleotides outside the gene matches: 5. The CDR3 has 14 residues. From germline, CDR1 is SGHRS and CDR2 YFSETQ. CDR3 region: CASSTGQGNEKLFF. CDR3 coding DNA: TGCGCCAGCAGCACGGGACAGGGGAACGAAAAACTGTTTTTT.

In this sample, this clonotype turned up many times. The rearrangement uses TRBV12-3 or TRBV12-4 and TRBJ2-2; unclear D gene. The CDR3 is made up of 12 amino acids. Trimming took 4 bases from V and 8 from J, leaving 8 bases between them. CDR3 protein: CASSSEVGELFF. For the CDR3, the DNA is TGTGCCAGCAGTTCAGAAGTGGGGGAGCTGTTTTTT.

This clonotype came up many times. This chain uses TRBV14 with TRBJ2-2; a weak D match, TRBD1 (6 bases). Germline CDR1 SGHDN, CDR2 FVKESK. The V and J ends lost 5 bases and 0 bases respectively, with 10 bases between them. The CDR3 has 15 residues. CDR3 residues: CASSYGTPNTGELFF. The CDR3 coding sequence is TGTGCCAGCAGCTACGGGACACCGAACACCGGGGAGCTGTTTTTT.

V and J are TRBV2 and TRBJ2-5; no clear D. V lost 4 bases and J 7 bases, leaving 4 bases between the germline ends. CDR3 size: 10 residues. Germline V gene lookup returns CDR1 SNHLY and CDR2 FYNNEI. CDR3 coding DNA: TGTGCCAGCAGTGTACGGACCCAGTACTTC. As protein: CASSVRTQYF.

V gene TRBV27 combines with J gene TRBJ2-2; TRBD1 matches at 9 bases. CDR1 is MNHEY and CDR2 is SMNVEV in the germline V gene (reference sequence). V trimming: 2 bases; J trimming: 8 bases; junction bases outside the gene matches: 6. The CDR3 spans 15 residues. The CDR3 DNA sequence: TGTGCCAGCAGTTTAATGGGACAGGGATGGGGGGAGCTGTTTTTT. Encoded protein: CASSLMGQGWGELFF.

This clonotype was seen a handful of times. The V gene is TRBV5-6, the J gene TRBJ2-5; the match to TRBD1 covers 8 bases. CDR3 length: 14 amino acids. Germline CDR1 and CDR2: SGHDT and YYEEEE. The junction had 7 bases not matched to a gene; V was cut back by 4 bases and J by 5 bases. CDR3 DNA sequence: TGTGCCAGCAGCATTATACAGGGGGGCGAGACCCAGTACTTC. Protein sequence: CASSIIQGGETQYF.

This clonotype was found a few times. The genes are TRBV19 and TRBJ1-1; tentative D call: TRBD1 (5 bases). The CDR3 runs to 14 residues. Trimming removed 5 bases from V and 3 bases from J, with 13 bases in between. Germline values: CDR1 LNHDA, CDR2 SQIVND (reference sequence). CDR3 loop: CASSRQTLDTEAFF. The DNA for the CDR3 is TGTGCCAGTAGTCGACAGACCTTGGACACTGAAGCTTTCTTT.

The chain is built from TRBV28 and TRBJ2-1; D gene unclear. The germline CDR1 and CDR2 sequences are MDHEN and SYDVKM. The CDR3 spans 16 residues. Deletions cut 7 bases from V and 1 base from J, with 17 bases between. The CDR3 loop reads CASKGGRSFSYNEQFF. For the CDR3, the DNA is TGTGCCAGCAAGGGTGGCCGTTCCTTTTCCTACAATGAGCAGTTCTTC.

This clonotype was seen just once. Relative to the germline gene, one junction end is altered; a read error may explain this. The chain combines TRBV18 with TRBJ2-7, with 10 bases matching TRBD2. Germline V CDR1 and CDR2: KGHSH, LQKENI. This CDR3 comprises 12 residues. The CDR3 DNA is TGTGCCAGCTCCCTTACTAGCGGGATGACGAACTTC. Translated: CASSLTSGMTNF.

The chain recombines TRBV6-2 or TRBV6-3 with TRBJ2-7; D gene unclear. The CDR3 is 13 residues long. V was shortened by 6 bases and J by 0 bases, with 9 bases between the two germline ends. Germline V gene lookup returns CDR1 MNHEY and CDR2 SVGEGT. The CDR3 DNA is TGTGCCAGCAGGGCGGAGCTCTCCTACGAGCAGTACTTC. Protein: CASRAELSYEQYF.